This T cell receptor beta chain stems from a study of beta chain features in type 1 diabetes. Whole-study results and caveats: Short templates might get an advantage during PCR, and this would be equal in patients and controls.

Investigators reverse transcribed all isolated RNA, so they sequenced expressed TCRB transcripts. Produced via immunoSEQ multiplex PCR; TCRdb's table is partial and in-frame only. Seen here are around 430,000 clones, approximately 30% observed once, and the top ten hold around 0.065%. Details on this clone: Its matching antigen is unknown.

CD45RO/CCR7/CD25/CD127/CD95/CD27 sorting isolated CD4+ naive, central memory, regulatory and stem cell-like memory cells. The length of the CDR3 is 13 residues. The V end lost 1 base, the J end lost 12 bases, and 13 bases lay between the germline ends. From germline, CDR1 is SEHNR and CDR2 FQNEAQ (reference sequence). The source is a man between 18 and 35 years old in good health. The source material was naive CD4+ T cells from blood. The V call is TRBV7-9, the J call TRBJ2-1, with D perhaps TRBD2 (6 bases). This CDR3 is CASSLVSGMAQFF. DNA of the CDR3: TGTGCCAGCAGCTTAGTTAGCGGAATGGCGCAGTTCTTC.